The 13 T cell receptor beta chains given below trace back to one sample, sequenced in a study of spatial heterogeneity in lung cancer. Time point specified: sample taken at primary tumor resection. Unsorted samples of tumor, nontumor lung or frozen PBMC had their whole RNA sequenced. MiXCR was run by TCRdb on the 5' RACE reads, yielding one entry per CDR3 protein. This table holds about 41,000 distinct CDR3 sequences, 12% found once. Specimen: PBMCs, collected at surgery. These receptors all stem from a female donor with early-stage non-small cell lung cancer.

The gene calls are TRBV28 and TRBJ2-6; a possible D gene is TRBD2 (5 bases). Germline V gene sequence: CDR1 MDHEN, CDR2 SYDVKM. Trimming removed 2 bases from V and 0 bases from J, with 8 bases in between. There are 16 residues in the CDR3. CDR3 amino acids: CASSLAGGSGANVLTF. CDR3 nucleotide sequence: TGTGCCAGCAGTTTAGCAGGAGGCTCTGGGGCCAACGTCCTGACTTTC.

This clonotype showed up just a few times. This rearrangement joins TRBV12-5 to TRBJ2-3, with 7 bases aligning to TRBD2. CDR3 length: 15 residues. V lost 2 bases and J lost 4; bases outside the gene matches: 6. The V gene's germline CDR1 is LGHNT and CDR2 FRNRAP. The CDR3 loop is CASGLSRLAPDTQYF. In DNA form, the CDR3 reads TGTGCTAGTGGTTTGTCCAGACTAGCTCCAGATACGCAGTATTTT.

This clonotype was found many times. The rearrangement links TRBV5-6 to TRBJ2-2; 9 positions match TRBD1. Germline V gene lookup returns CDR1 SGHDT and CDR2 YYEEEE. Unmatched junction bases numbered 11, after V lost 4 bases and J lost 4 bases. The CDR3 runs 17 residues. The DNA of the CDR3 is TGTGCCAGCAGCCACCGAATAGACAGGGGGAGCACCGGGGAGCTGTTTTTT. Translating it yields CASSHRIDRGSTGELFF.

This clonotype was seen a few times. The chain links TRBV18 to TRBJ2-2, with D possibly TRBD2 on 5 matching bases. The CDR3 has 15 residues. With 2 bases removed from V and 6 bases from J, the gap between germline ends came to 13 bases. From germline, CDR1 is KGHSH and CDR2 LQKENI. CDR3 sequence: CASSPRVLDSGELFF. The CDR3 bases are TGTGCCAGCTCACCAAGAGTACTAGATTCCGGGGAGCTGTTTTTT.

This clonotype was detected only a few times. This chain joins TRBV7-6 and TRBJ1-5; the D is unclear. Trimming removed 0 bases from V and 8 bases from J, with 8 bases in between. The CDR3 sequence is 13 residues long. Germline CDR1 SGHVS, CDR2 FNYEAQ. In nucleotides, the CDR3 is TGTGCCAGCAGCTTAGCCAGATCAGAGCCCCAGCATTTT. Translated: CASSLARSEPQHF.

This clonotype was observed a handful of times. J is TRBJ2-7 and V is TRBV7-9; 8 nucleotides align to TRBD1. The junction had 4 bases not matched to a gene; V was cut back by 0 bases and J by 6 bases. CDR1 SEHNR and CDR2 FQNEAQ come from the germline V gene (reference sequence). CDR3 length: 14 amino acids. The CDR3 here is CASSLAGTGLEQYF. DNA for the CDR3: TGTGCCAGCAGCTTAGCCGGGACAGGTCTCGAGCAGTACTTC.

The CDR3 DNA reads TGTGCCAGCAGTCCCACAGGGGGCAATGAGCAGTTCTTC. Translated, it gives CASSPTGGNEQFF. The rearrangement uses TRBV12-3 or TRBV12-4 and TRBJ2-1; 8 bases are a match to TRBD1. Losses at the gene ends were 5 bases for V and 6 bases for J; bases not matched to a gene: 3. The CDR3 extends over 13 amino acids.

The J gene is TRBJ1-2, the V gene TRBV30; 9 positions match TRBD1. There are 14 residues in the CDR3. V lost 3 bases, J lost 2 bases, and 4 bases stayed unmatched. Germline V lookup: CDR1 GTSNPN, CDR2 SVGIG (reference sequence). The CDR3 bases are TGTGCCTGGAGAACCGACAGGGGGAACTATGGCTACACCTTC. Its translation is CAWRTDRGNYGYTF.

The rearrangement joins TRBV20-1 to TRBJ2-1; 7 bases map to TRBD2. CDR1 and CDR2 from the germline V gene are DFQATT and SNEGSKA (reference sequence). V dropped 4 bases and J dropped 0; count of bases not matched to a gene: 15. The CDR3 consists of 18 residues. The CDR3 nucleotides are TGCAGTGCTATATCCCCAGAGGGTGGGGGGGACTCCTACAATGAGCAGTTCTTC. This sequence encodes CSAISPEGGGDSYNEQFF.

The V and J genes are TRBV12-5 and TRBJ2-1, with D uncertain. Germline values: CDR1 LGHNT, CDR2 FRNRAP. This CDR3 is 15 amino acids long. Trimming pared 6 bases from V and 0 bases from J, leaving 12 bases between. The DNA for the CDR3 is TGTGCTAGTGGAGAAGGTCTTTCCTCCTACAATGAGCAGTTCTTC. Its protein product is CASGEGLSSYNEQFF. Using reference TRBV12-5 and TRBJ2-1 for the parts outside the CDR3, the full variable domain is DARVTQTPRHKVTEMGQEVTMRCQPILGHNTVFWYRQTMMQGLELLAYFRNRAPLDDSGMPKDRFSAEMPDATLATLKIQPSEPRDSAVYFCASGEGLSSYNEQFFGPGTRLTVL.

This clonotype was recorded many times. The chain couples TRBV2 to TRBJ2-1; D is unclear. The CDR3 runs to 14 residues. The germline V and J ends were trimmed by 4 bases and 8 bases, with 15 bases remaining between them. CDR1 and CDR2 from the germline V gene are SNHLY and FYNNEI. CDR3 protein: CASSVYRLTYEQFF. The CDR3 DNA is TGTGCCAGCAGTGTCTATAGACTCACATATGAGCAGTTCTTC.

This clonotype turned up a few times. The rearrangement joins TRBV6-1 to TRBJ1-5; D remains unclear. The V gene's germline CDR1 is MNHNS and CDR2 SASEGT. This CDR3 region has 15 residues. The V gene lost 1 base and the J gene lost 0 bases, with 7 bases spanning the gap. DNA for the CDR3: TGTGCCAGCAGTGAAGTGGCAGCTAGCAATCAGCCCCAGCATTTT. Translation: CASSEVAASNQPQHF.

The chain joins TRBV20-1 to TRBJ1-2; TRBD1 matches 7 bases. V gave up 4 bases and J gave up 4 bases; unmatched junction bases: 9. This CDR3 has 14 residues. CDR1 DFQATT and CDR2 SNEGSKA come from the germline V gene (reference sequence). The CDR3 DNA sequence: TGCAGTGCTAACTCAGGGGGAGAGAGCTATGGCTACACCTTC. It yields the protein CSANSGGESYGYTF.